This record looks at one TCR beta chain sequence and its context. Its antigen is undetermined. Libraries for TCR beta were made by quantitative 5'-RACE with molecular barcodes. TCRdb ran MiXCR on the 5' RACE reads and lists one entry per CDR3 protein. Of 650,000 to 800,000 distinct CDR3 sequences in the sample, around a fifth were seen once. The V gene's germline CDR1 is SGHRS and CDR2 YFSETQ. CDR3 length: 14 amino acids. V lost 2 bases, J lost 5 bases, and 14 bases lay in between. The sample originates from a study of CD8 T cells in ankylosing spondylitis. General study results and limits: Blood from ankylosing spondylitis patients appeared to carry a characteristic roughly 8-variant TCR beta motif.

This chain links TRBV5-1 with TRBJ2-7, with D possibly being TRBD1 or TRBD2 (5 bases each). The clonotype was recovered from a male donor with ankylosing spondylitis. The sequencing input was blood, either unsorted or a sorted T cell fraction (not recorded which). CDR3 amino acids: CASSLRQGRDEQYF. CDR3 nucleotides: TGCGCCAGCAGCTTAAGGCAGGGACGTGACGAGCAGTACTTC.